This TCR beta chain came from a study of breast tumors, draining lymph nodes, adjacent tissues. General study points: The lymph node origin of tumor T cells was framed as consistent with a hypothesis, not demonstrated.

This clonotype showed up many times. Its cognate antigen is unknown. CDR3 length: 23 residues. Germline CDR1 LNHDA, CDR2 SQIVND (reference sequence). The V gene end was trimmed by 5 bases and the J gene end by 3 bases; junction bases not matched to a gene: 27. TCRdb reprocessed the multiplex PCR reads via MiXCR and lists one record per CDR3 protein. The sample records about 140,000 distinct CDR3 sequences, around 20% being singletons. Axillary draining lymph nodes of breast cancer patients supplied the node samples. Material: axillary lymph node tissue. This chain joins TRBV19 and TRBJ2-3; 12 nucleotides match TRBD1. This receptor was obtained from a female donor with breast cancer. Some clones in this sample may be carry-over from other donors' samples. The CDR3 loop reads CASSLRPRRDRGRSIQPTDTQYF. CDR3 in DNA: TGTGCCAGTAGTCTCCGGCCCCGCCGGGACAGGGGGCGCAGCATCCAACCAACAGATACGCAGTATTTT.